This TCR beta chain was sequenced for a study of T-cell reconstitution after alpha-beta-depleted transplantation in children. There are a few counts of this clonotype. Trimming left V 4 bases short and J 2 bases short, with 15 bases between. The germline V gene encodes CDR1 SGHTA and CDR2 FQGNSA. The CDR3 sequence is 16 residues long. Unique molecular identifiers featured in how the TCRbeta library was prepared. MiXCR was run by TCRdb on the PCR reads, yielding one entry per CDR3 protein. The data hold around 580,000 distinct CDR3 sequences, with 27% observed a single time. The input for sequencing was PBMCs, taken before TCRalphabeta/CD19-depleted stem cell transplant. The chain has TRBV7-2 and TRBJ2-4; possible D gene TRBD2, 6 bases. This sequence was found in a boy under two years old with Wiskott-Aldrich syndrome, due to receive a stem cell transplant. CDR3 amino acids: CASSSGTEGTKNIQYF. The CDR3 coding sequence is TGTGCCAGCAGCTCCGGGACGGAGGGAACCAAAAACATTCAGTACTTC. The full variable domain, in which reference TRBV7-2 and TRBJ2-4 provide the parts outside the CDR3, is GAGVSQSPSNKVTEKGKDVELRCDPISGHTALYWYRQSLGQGLEFLIYFQGNSAPDKSGLPSDRFSAERTGGSVSTLTIQRTQQEDSAVYLCASSSGTEGTKNIQYFGAGTRLSVL.